This is a list of T cell receptor beta chains from one sample in a study of blood T cell repertoires in COVID-19. This table comes from immunoSEQ multiplex PCR, and its TCRdb copy is limited to in-frame clones, with some not included. The sample has some 82,000 clones; about 86% are singletons. The sample was peripheral blood. These receptors were obtained from an older man with active or convalescent COVID-19. Both conserved end residues are part of each CDR3. D genes are given only for firm matches. A row's size may be missing; if present it is once, few, many or a size class.

>TRBD1|TRBJ2-5|few|TRBV7-7
CASSLGGRGQETQYF
TGTGCCAGCAGCTTAGGTGGCAGGGGGCAAGAGACCCAGTACTTC
>.|TRBJ1-2|few|TRBV3-1/TRBV3-2
CASSQGSGRLNYGYTF
TGTGCCAGCAGCCAAGGATCGGGCCGACTAAACTATGGCTACACCTTC
>TRBD2|TRBJ2-5|.|TRBV7-9
CASSLQTSGIETQYF
TGTGCCAGCAGCTTACAAACTAGCGGGATTGAGACCCAGTACTTC
>.|TRBJ2-3|.|TRBV12-3/TRBV12-4
CASSRYTDTQYF
TGTGCCAGCAGTCGTTACACAGATACGCAGTATTTT
>TRBD1|TRBJ2-7|.|TRBV28
CASRRQGAREQYF
TGTGCCAGCCGGCGGCAGGGGGCGAGGGAGCAGTACTTC
>.|TRBJ1-5|.|TRBV6-6
CASSFREIRGNQPQHF
TGTGCCAGCAGCTTTCGGGAAATTCGCGGCAATCAGCCCCAGCATTTT
>.|TRBJ1-2|.|TRBV4-1
CASSQVGARPEGYTF
TGCGCCAGCAGCCAAGTAGGGGCCAGGCCGGAGGGCTACACCTTC
>.|TRBJ2-3|.|TRBV6-4
CASSFTGDTDTQYF
TGTGCCAGCAGTTTCACAGGTGACACAGATACGCAGTATTTT
>.|TRBJ2-7|.|TRBV5-6
CASSLGAGADEQYF
TGTGCCAGCAGCTTGGGTGCGGGGGCAGACGAGCAGTACTTC
>TRBD2|TRBJ2-3|.|TRBV14
CASSRGLAGGTDTQYF
TGTGCCAGCAGTCGGGGACTAGCGGGAGGCACAGATACGCAGTATTTT
>.|TRBJ1-6|.|TRBV11-2
CASSPTQGLGSPLHF
TGTGCCAGCAGCCCAACCCAGGGACTAGGCTCACCCCTCCACTTT
>.|TRBJ1-5|.|TRBV19
CASSSGNRQPQHF
TGTGCCAGTAGTTCAGGGAATCGTCAGCCCCAGCATTTT
>TRBD1|TRBJ1-4|once|TRBV10-3
CAISDQGAQGKLFF
TGTGCCATCAGTGATCAGGGGGCGCAGGGAAAACTGTTTTTT
>.|TRBJ2-2|.|TRBV27
CASSPQLVTGELFF
TGTGCCAGCAGTCCCCAACTGGTTACCGGGGAGCTGTTTTTT
>.|TRBJ1-5|many|TRBV30
CAWNRGSNQPQHF
TGTGCCTGGAATAGGGGAAGCAATCAGCCCCAGCATTTT
>.|TRBJ1-5|.|TRBV5-1
CASSGGGDQPQHF
TGCGCCAGCAGCGGGGGAGGGGATCAGCCCCAGCATTTT
>TRBD2|TRBJ2-1|.|TRBV10-3
CAISESPGLAGGGEQFF
TGTGCCATCAGTGAGTCACCCGGACTAGCGGGAGGGGGTGAGCAGTTCTTC
>.|TRBJ2-5|.|TRBV27
CASSLRRVGETQYF
TGTGCCAGCAGTTTAAGGAGAGTAGGTGAGACCCAGTACTTC
>TRBD1|TRBJ1-1|.|TRBV4-1
CASSFRGDRGNTEAFF
TGCGCCAGCAGCTTTCGGGGGGACAGGGGAAACACTGAAGCTTTCTTT
>TRBD1|TRBJ1-2|.|TRBV6-5
CASSLRTGNYGYTF
TGTGCCAGCAGTCTCCGGACAGGGAACTATGGCTACACCTTC
>.|TRBJ2-5|.|TRBV5-1
CASSREDIQETQYF
TGCGCCAGCAGCAGAGAGGACATACAAGAGACCCAGTACTTC
>TRBD1|TRBJ1-5|once|TRBV6-4
CASSDSRLGQGQRRGNQPQHF
TGTGCCAGCAGTGACTCACGGTTGGGACAGGGACAAAGACGGGGCAATCAGCCCCAGCATTTT
>.|TRBJ1-2|.|TRBV6-2/TRBV6-3
CASSYGPTNYGYTF
TGTGCCAGCAGTTACGGCCCGACTAACTATGGCTACACCTTC
>.|TRBJ1-6|.|TRBV19
CASSIIPTGRSSPLHF
TGTGCCAGTAGTATAATCCCGACAGGTCGAAGTTCACCCCTCCACTTT
>TRBD2|TRBJ2-3|.|TRBV7-7
CASAPGLGTSVSDTQYF
TGTGCTAGCGCTCCGGGACTCGGGACTAGCGTCTCAGATACGCAGTATTTT
>TRBD2|TRBJ2-7|once|TRBV27
CASSLSRGGEQYF
TGTGCCAGCAGTTTATCTCGGGGGGGAGAGCAGTACTTC
>TRBD1|TRBJ2-7|.|TRBV7-9
CASSLAGQGVEYF
TGTGCCAGCAGCTTAGCGGGACAGGGGGTGGAGTACTTC
>TRBD1|TRBJ2-2|.|TRBV10-3
CAISSGTGVEELFF
TGTGCCATCAGTTCCGGGACAGGGGTAGAGGAGCTGTTTTTT
>.|TRBJ2-1|.|TRBV28
CASLSGESSYNEQFF
TGTGCCAGCCTATCGGGGGAGAGCTCCTACAATGAGCAGTTCTTC
>.|TRBJ1-1|.|TRBV28
CASSLPRRSTEAFF
TGTGCCAGCAGTCTCCCCCGACGGAGCACTGAAGCTTTCTTT
>.|TRBJ2-3|.|TRBV6-6
CASSHSSAVGTQYF
TGTGCCAGCAGCCACTCTAGCGCGGTGGGGACGCAGTATTTT
>TRBD1|TRBJ1-2|.|TRBV9
CASSPFAGTGGIVGYGYTF
TGTGCCAGCAGCCCCTTTGCCGGGACAGGGGGGATTGTGGGCTATGGCTACACCTTC
>TRBD2|TRBJ2-1|.|TRBV5-4
CASSFGTSGDNEQFF
TGTGCCAGCAGCTTCGGGACTAGCGGGGACAATGAGCAGTTCTTC
>.|TRBJ2-1|.|TRBV10-1
CASSEGTGSRNEQFF
TGCGCCAGCAGTGAGGGTACCGGGAGTAGGAATGAGCAGTTCTTC
>.|TRBJ1-1|.|TRBV7-2
CASSFGGIANTEAFF
TGTGCCAGCAGCTTCGGGGGTATAGCGAACACTGAAGCTTTCTTT
>TRBD2|TRBJ2-7|.|TRBV18
CASSPQRAPGGYEQYF
TGTGCCAGCTCACCTCAAAGGGCCCCGGGAGGCTACGAGCAGTACTTC
>TRBD1|TRBJ1-1|.|TRBV28
CASSFRRGPRAFF
TGTGCCAGCAGTTTTCGGAGGGGGCCTCGAGCTTTCTTT
>TRBD1|TRBJ1-2|.|TRBV5-1
CASSLTGYASGYTF
TGCGCCAGCAGCCTGACAGGGTACGCTTCTGGCTACACCTTC
>.|TRBJ1-2|.|TRBV7-2
CASSLQGSGYTF
TGTGCCAGCAGCTTACAAGGGAGTGGCTACACCTTC
>TRBD2|TRBJ2-3|.|TRBV5-5
CASRRSGRALDGTDTQYF
TGTGCCAGCAGGCGTAGCGGGAGGGCCTTGGATGGCACAGATACGCAGTATTTT
>.|TRBJ1-1|.|TRBV5-4
CASSLAGGGVETEAFF
TGTGCCAGCAGCTTGGCCGGGGGGGGCGTTGAGACTGAAGCTTTCTTT
>.|TRBJ2-7|once|TRBV4-1
CASSPRLVRSYEQYF
TGCGCCAGCAGCCCCAGGTTGGTACGGTCCTACGAGCAGTACTTC
>TRBD1|TRBJ2-2|.|TRBV19
CASSMGTGLTGELFF
TGTGCCAGTAGTATGGGGACAGGGCTCACCGGGGAGCTGTTTTTT
>TRBD1|TRBJ1-1|.|TRBV7-9
CASSLGTGDLNTEAFF
TGTGCCAGCAGCTTAGGGACAGGGGATTTGAACACTGAAGCTTTCTTT
>TRBD1|TRBJ2-4|.|TRBV18
CASSPGQGVYPTQYF
TGTGCCAGCTCACCAGGACAGGGAGTTTACCCTACTCAGTACTTC
>TRBD2|TRBJ2-5|.|TRBV2
CASTIAGGGEETQYF
TGTGCCAGTACCATAGCGGGAGGGGGGGAAGAGACCCAGTACTTC